This T cell receptor beta chain was sequenced during a study of CD8 T cells in Susac syndrome (dated by TCRdb to the late 2010s). Notes on the research overall: Among the sequenced Susac syndrome patients, 5 or 6 had clinically active disease and about eight were in clinical remission. At blood withdrawal, Susac syndrome patients were therapy-naive, treated with corticosteroids (with IVIg additionally given to some), or treated with IVIg alone. The study used repertoire sequencing to test whether antigen drove CD8+ T cell activation and differentiation in Susac syndrome.

RNA was extracted using the RNeasy kit, and about 0.45 to 1 ug of the RNA was reverse transcribed with random hexamers. The immunoSEQ multiplex PCR assay, which covers 54 Vbeta and 13 Jbeta segments, was used to amplify TCR beta CDR3 regions. Bias from PCR amplification was corrected by using a synthetic template baseline for primer optimization and for computational correction. The authors' pipeline ran thus. Reads were assigned to V, D and J genes according to IMGT and analyzed in immunoSEQ Analyzer, with only productive sequences retained. Clonality was calculated as one minus the Shannon entropy normalized by log2 of the number of productive unique sequences. For each patient and control, public and private clones were evaluated among the 100 most prevalent clones. Clones were defined as Susac-specific if absent from the healthy and MS cohorts, from 1052 published viral clones and from other ImmuneACCESS disease sequences. TCRdb redid the processing of the public reads, applying fastp at Q25 and MiXCR, and retained in-frame beta chains. Each entry merges the rows of one CDR3 protein and shows their most common DNA and genes. The V and J calls were determined by TCRdb, not by the authors. This sample gives about 150,000 distinct CDR3 sequences in total; approximately 96% of them show up just once. The ten most abundant clones make up roughly 0.15% of the sample.

A word on this clonotype: Its antigen is unknown. No clone much larger than this one lies a single base away; base qualities are absent.

Peripheral blood CD8+ and CD4+ T cells from healthy donors, Susac syndrome patients and multiple sclerosis patients were profiled using high-throughput TCR beta sequencing. The Susac syndrome patients fulfilled recently defined diagnostic criteria for definite or probable disease. Bulk CD8+ and CD4+ T cells were purified by magnetic negative isolation, while CD8+ TEMRA cells were enriched using FACS. Blood was drawn into EDTA tubes, processed within 24 hours, and PBMCs were isolated by density gradient centrifugation. PBMCs intended for TCR sequencing were frozen in liquid nitrogen and were later thawed in a 37 degrees C water bath. A purity of at least 90% was achieved for sorted or isolated CD4+, CD8+ and CD8+ TEMRA cells. Overall results and qualifications from the work: The study acknowledged that relatively few individuals were included in the TCR sequencing and HLA analysis. In patients with Susac syndrome, the CD4+ T cell repertoire showed no detectable clonal expansion.

The specimen sequenced was CD4+ T cells from PBMCs. The clonotype originates from a human donor with Susac syndrome.

The CDR3 is CASTPGGGWDTEAFF. In nucleotide form, the sequence is TGTGCCAGCACCCCAGGGGGCGGATGGGACACTGAAGCTTTCTTT. The rearranged segments are TRBV6-6 and TRBJ1-1; 8 bases in between match TRBD1. From the germline V gene (reference sequence), CDR1 is MNHNY and CDR2 is SVGAGI. For this chain, trimming is 7 bases at the V end and 3 bases at the J end, and the number of junction bases without a gene match is 10. The CDR3 sequence holds 15 residues, the cysteine and phenylalanine included. The CDR3 DNA has 45 bases and is translated from base 1.